Shown below are 11 T cell receptor beta chains from a single sample sequenced in a study of PD-1 blockade in classical Hodgkin lymphoma. Profiling relied on immunoSEQ multiplex PCR, and the TCRdb table lists in-frame clones only, not all of them. The data hold roughly 96,000 clones, with 85% to 95% observed a single time. The time point: cycle 4 day 1 (C4D1), after 6 weeks of nivolumab. Relapses following autologous stem cell transplantation were seen in all patients, with brentuximab vedotin exposure varying. Sample: peripheral blood mononuclear cells (PBMCs), taken before the fourth cycle of nivolumab. Source of these receptors: a human donor with classical Hodgkin lymphoma.

The V and J genes are TRBV9 and TRBJ2-7; D perhaps matches TRBD1 (6 bases). The V gene's germline CDR1 is SGDLS and CDR2 YYNGEE. This CDR3 spans 15 amino acids. Trimming left V 2 bases short and J 2 bases short, with 14 bases between. Written as DNA, the CDR3 is TGTGCCAGCAGCGTGTCGGGACACCAAACCTACGAGCAGTACTTC. Translation: CASSVSGHQTYEQYF.

This rearrangement joins TRBV2 to TRBJ2-5; TRBD2 matches at 7 bases. Trimming at V came to 7 bases and at J to 3 bases, leaving 8 bases not matched to a gene. Germline V gene sequence: CDR1 SNHLY, CDR2 FYNNEI. The CDR3 is 14 amino acids. DNA for the CDR3: TGTGCCAGCATCCCGATTGCGGGAGAAGAGACCCAGTACTTC. This gives the protein CASIPIAGEETQYF.

This clone was picked up one time. J is TRBJ2-1 and V is TRBV28, with D perhaps TRBD2 (5 bases). Deletions cut 3 bases from V and 4 bases from J, with 16 bases between. In germline, CDR1 is MDHEN, CDR2 SYDVKM. CDR3 length equals 16 residues. The CDR3 region has the DNA TGTGCCAGCAGTTTCCCTCAAGCGGTGACTTACAATGAGCAGTTCTTC. Its translation: CASSFPQAVTYNEQFF. Drawing the rest from reference TRBV28 and TRBJ2-1, the complete variable domain is DVKVTQSSRYLVKRTGEKVFLECVQDMDHENMFWYRQDPGLGLRLIYFSYDVKMKEKGDIPEGYSVSREKKERFSLILESASTNQTSMYLCASSFPQAVTYNEQFFGPGTRLTVL.

This clone was detected only a few times. The chain links TRBV10-3 to TRBJ1-4; D unresolved. The length of the CDR3 is 12 residues. Germline values: CDR1 ENHRY, CDR2 SYGVKD. V was cut by 2 bases and J by 7 bases, with 5 bases left in between. The CDR3 sequence: CAISEIGEKLFF. The CDR3 nucleotides are TGTGCCATCAGTGAGATTGGTGAAAAACTGTTTTTT.

This chain joins TRBV5-4 and TRBJ1-1; TRBD1 might be the D (5 bases). CDR3 length: 14 residues. V lost 1 base and J lost 2, with 9 bases in between. Germline V CDR1 and CDR2: SGHNT, YYREEE (reference sequence). CDR3 in amino acids: CASSLYRYNTEAFF. DNA of the CDR3: TGTGCCAGCAGCTTGTACAGGTACAACACTGAAGCTTTCTTT.

The chain carries TRBV28 and TRBJ1-2, with 9 bases fitting TRBD1. CDR3 length: 16 amino acids. V lost 4 bases to trimming and J lost 7 bases; unmatched junction nucleotides: 13. CDR1 and CDR2 (germline): MDHEN, SYDVKM. This CDR3 is CASSSQGQGLMGGYTF. CDR3 DNA: TGTGCCAGCAGTTCCCAGGGACAGGGTTTGATGGGTGGCTACACCTTC.

The chain links TRBV7-8 to TRBJ1-2; 9 bases map to TRBD1. The CDR3 length is 15 residues. Looked up from germline, CDR1 is SGHVS and CDR2 is FQNEAQ. With V trimmed by 3 bases and J by 0 bases, 2 bases remained unmatched. CDR3 sequence reads: CASSLDRGSNYGYTF. In DNA, the CDR3 is TGTGCCAGCAGCTTGGACAGGGGTTCTAACTATGGCTACACCTTC.

The chain carries TRBV27 and TRBJ2-1; no clear D. Per germline, CDR1 MNHEY and CDR2 SMNVEV (reference sequence). This CDR3 has 15 amino acids. Between the trimmed V and J ends, which lost 6 bases and 5 bases, there was a span of 17 bases. This CDR3 reads CASSTLGDLDNEQFF. CDR3 DNA sequence: TGTGCCAGCAGCACTCTCGGAGACCTAGACAATGAGCAGTTCTTC.

The V and J genes are TRBV28 and TRBJ1-1; no clear D. This CDR3 comprises 12 residues. Germline-derived CDR1 and CDR2 are MDHEN and SYDVKM. V lost 10 bases to trimming and J lost 4 bases, with 13 bases between them. Here the CDR3 DNA reads TGTGCCACACGAAGGAGCAGCACTGAAGCTTTCTTT. Residues: CATRRSSTEAFF.

The chain carries TRBV27 and TRBJ1-4; tentatively, D is TRBD1 (6 bases). The V and J ends lost 5 bases and 5 bases respectively, with 15 bases between them. Germline values: CDR1 MNHEY, CDR2 SMNVEV (reference sequence). This CDR3 comprises 15 residues. The CDR3 coding sequence is TGTGCCAGCAGTCCCGTGGGACACCCAAATGAAAAACTGTTTTTT. Translated, it gives CASSPVGHPNEKLFF.

The chain has TRBV4-1 and TRBJ2-1; 7 bases map to TRBD2. V shed 5 bases and J 5 bases; nucleotides not matched to a gene: 15. Germline CDR1 MGHRA, CDR2 YSYEKL. This CDR3 is built from 17 residues. CDR3 DNA sequence: TGCGCCAGCAGCGCCCGATACCTGGGGGGGGTAGACAATGAGCAGTTCTTC. This gives the protein CASSARYLGGVDNEQFF.